The 10 T cell receptor beta chains below all came from one sample that was sequenced in a study of post-analysis software for immune sequencing data. Notes on the study in general: Patients used a few TRBV segments, including TRBV5-6, TRBV5-1 and TRBV20-1, more often than controls.

These TCRs are of unknown antigen specificity. Libraries were made from TCR beta cDNA, and they carried unique molecular identifiers. TCRdb reanalysed the PCR reads using MiXCR and keeps one entry per CDR3 protein. The table includes 750,000 to 950,000 distinct CDR3 sequences, approximately 53% detected once. Sample: blood. These receptors all stem from a girl aged 10-17 years with multiple sclerosis.

V and J are TRBV5-1 and TRBJ2-1; D ambiguous. The germline CDR1 and CDR2 sequences are SGHRS and YFSETQ. The CDR3 extends over 12 amino acids. V dropped 4 bases and J dropped 8 bases, with 10 bases sitting between them. The CDR3, as DNA: TGCGCCAGCAGCCCCGTCGGCCATGAGCAGTTCTTC. Protein sequence: CASSPVGHEQFF.

The rearrangement joins TRBV20-1 to TRBJ2-7; 15 nucleotides agree with TRBD2. From germline, CDR1 is DFQATT and CDR2 SNEGSKA (reference sequence). The CDR3 consists of 16 residues. The trim removed 6 bases at V and 1 base at J, leaving 7 bases unmatched. DNA for the CDR3: TGCAGTGCCCGTGGACTAGCGGGGGGGCCATCCTACGAGCAGTACTTC. Encoded protein: CSARGLAGGPSYEQYF.

The chain recombines TRBV25-1 with TRBJ2-7; possible D gene TRBD2, 5 bases. CDR3 length: 13 residues. Trimming stripped 2 bases from V and 2 bases from J, with 7 bases between. Germline values: CDR1 MGHDK, CDR2 SYGVNS. In DNA, the CDR3 is TGTGCCAGCAGTGAAACCGGGGCCTACGAGCAGTACTTC. Translated: CASSETGAYEQYF.

The chain joins TRBV5-1 to TRBJ2-4, with D perhaps TRBD1 (5 bases). Germline CDR1 and CDR2: SGHRS and YFSETQ. CDR3 length: 16 residues. V was pared by 5 bases and J by 11 bases, with 26 bases between. The chain's CDR3 is CASRDIFGSRGIVQYF. The CDR3 DNA reads as TGCGCCAGCAGGGACATATTCGGATCAAGGGGAATTGTTCAGTACTTC.

This rearrangement joins TRBV20-1 to TRBJ1-2; no firm D call. The CDR3 is 11 amino acids. The V gene's germline CDR1 is DFQATT and CDR2 SNEGSKA (reference sequence). The ends were cut back, 1 base at V and 5 bases at J, with 5 bases in the middle. As DNA, the CDR3 is TGCAGTGCTAGAGGCATTTATGGCTACACCTTC. As protein: CSARGIYGYTF.

This clonotype turned up a few times. This CDR3 reads CSARSGRIPYEQYF. The CDR3 coding sequence is TGCAGTGCTAGATCGGGCAGGATCCCCTACGAGCAGTACTTC. The V gene is TRBV20-1, the J gene TRBJ2-7; no clear D. The V end was cut by 2 bases, the J end by 2 bases, with 13 bases between. The CDR3 covers 14 residues. Germline V gene sequence: CDR1 DFQATT, CDR2 SNEGSKA (reference sequence).

This clonotype was counted only a few times. The chain recombines TRBV7-9 with TRBJ2-7; no reliable D call. CDR1 is SEHNR, CDR2 FQNEAQ, per germline (reference sequence). This CDR3 is built from 14 residues. Trimming removed 5 bases from V and 4 bases from J, with 15 bases in between. The CDR3 loop reads CASSLNTKIYEQYF. The CDR3 coding sequence is TGTGCCAGCAGCCTCAACACAAAGATTTACGAGCAGTACTTC.

A note on this clonotype: The junction shows a germline mismatch at one end, possibly a read error. This rearrangement joins TRBV4-1 to TRBJ2-5; 9 bases agree with TRBD1. Germline V gives CDR1 MGHRA, CDR2 YSYEKL. The CDR3 totals 19 residues. The CDR3 sequence is CASSYSTPLDRGMREIQYF. The CDR3 bases are TGCGCCAGCAGCTACTCGACCCCGCTGGACAGGGGAATGAGGGAGATCCAGTACTTC.

The V call is TRBV9, the J call TRBJ2-1, with 7 bases identical to TRBD1. The V gene end was trimmed by 0 bases and the J gene end by 2 bases; junction bases not matched to a gene: 5. The germline CDR1 and CDR2 sequences are SGDLS and YYNGEE. CDR3 length equals 16 residues. The DNA for the CDR3 is TGTGCCAGCAGCGTAGTCCGGGACAGTACCTACAATGAGCAGTTCTTC. This codes for CASSVVRDSTYNEQFF.

V usage is TRBV4-1 and J usage is TRBJ2-5; tentatively, D is TRBD1 (6 bases). From germline, CDR1 is MGHRA and CDR2 YSYEKL. The CDR3 sequence is 17 residues long. Trimming pared 4 bases from V and 5 bases from J, leaving 23 bases between. CDR3 residues: CASSPQGEGTPQETQYF. The CDR3 nucleotides read TGCGCCAGCAGCCCCCAAGGTGAGGGGACACCTCAGGAGACCCAGTACTTC.